In its sample, the clone carrying this TCR beta chain was seen a few times. The data originate from a study of cytomegalovirus exposure and HLA in healthy donors. Germline V gene data show CDR1 as SGHTA and CDR2 as FQGTGA. The V end lost 2 bases, the J end lost 5 bases, and 15 bases lay between the germline ends. The CDR3 is made up of 15 amino acids. The PCR ran on 60 Vbeta and 13 Jbeta primers. This table comes from immunoSEQ multiplex PCR, and its TCRdb copy is limited to in-frame clones, with some not included. The sample holds under 150,000 clones, around 62% seen once. The source material was PBMCs. V gene TRBV7-3 combines with J gene TRBJ1-2; D remains unclear. This TCR came from a middle-aged woman in good health and CMV-seropositive. The CDR3 nucleotides are TGTGCCAGCAGCTTATTGGTGCTGTCTGAGTATGGCTACACCTTC. Translating it yields CASSLLVLSEYGYTF.